This T cell receptor beta chain was obtained from a study of shared clonotypes between healthy human individuals. Overall study findings and caveats: Deeper or shallower sequencing was expected to change how clonotypes are shared among donors.

This clone was seen a few times. Its antigen is unidentified. Genomic DNA belonging to each subset was distributed in equal measure over several immunoSEQ plates. The repertoire was sequenced with immunoSEQ multiplex PCR; TCRdb's copy has only in-frame clones and lacks some. Here the sample spans 400,000 to 500,000 clones, 76% being singletons. Those who donated, Caucasian adults without exception, all lived in Nashville, Tennessee. Sequenced input: PBMCs. The TCR comes from a woman in her 40s in good health. Some clones in this sample may be carry-over from other donors' samples.

CDR3 amino acids: CASSQDLGDYGYTF. CDR3 coding DNA: TGTGCCAGCAGCCAGGACTTAGGGGACTATGGCTACACCTTC. The chain couples TRBV7-6 to TRBJ1-2; D possibly corresponds to TRBD1 (5 bases). V lost 5 bases and J lost 3, with 13 bases in between. The CDR3 is made up of 14 amino acids. From germline, CDR1 is SGHVS and CDR2 FNYEAQ.